This T cell receptor (beta chain) is from a study of a mutant IDH1 vaccine in newly diagnosed glioma. Overall study context: Former treatment meant radiotherapy, temozolomide, or both; the majority had gotten both. Study observations and caveats: Pseudoprogression showed no apparent link to changes in top peripheral T cell clonotypes.

Time point meaning: week 47, end of study. Doses of 300 ug of mutant IDH1 20-mer peptide were given with topical imiquimod. The repertoire was sequenced with immunoSEQ multiplex PCR; TCRdb's copy has only in-frame clones and lacks some. The sample shows tens of thousands of clones, about four fifths of them seen only once. V lost 0 bases, J lost 3 bases, and 11 bases lay in between. This CDR3 spans 15 amino acids. Germline V gene data show CDR1 as MGHDK and CDR2 as SYGVNS. On this clone: No antigen is known for it.

This clonotype originated in a man aged 25 to 40 with glioma. The chain joins TRBV25-1 to TRBJ1-1, with D possibly TRBD1 on 5 matching bases. Sequenced here: PBMCs, sampled from a glioma patient whose treatment included an IDH1 peptide vaccine. CDR3 region: CASSEYEGADTEAFF. CDR3 in DNA: TGTGCCAGCAGTGAATATGAAGGGGCGGACACTGAAGCTTTCTTT.